The next 3 T cell receptor beta chains were all read from a single sample in a study of CD8+ T cells in alopecia areata. RNA was extracted and reverse transcribed into cDNA as the sequencing template. Here immunoSEQ multiplex PCR was the method, and the copy in TCRdb shows in-frame clones only, minus some. The table includes fewer than 250,000 clones, under 80% detected once. Treatment described: oral pan-JAK inhibitor, 5-10 mg twice daily. This specimen was CD4+ T cells sorted from blood, taken around week 50, from a patient treated with tofacitinib. These receptors were taken from a human donor with alopecia areata.

V usage is TRBV29-1 and J usage is TRBJ2-6, with a weak D call TRBD1 (6 bases). CDR3 length equals 15 residues. CDR1 and CDR2 from the germline V gene are SQVTM and ANQGSEA. Trimming removed 8 bases from V and 0 bases from J, with 14 bases in between. The CDR3 loop reads CSPLTGYSGANVLTF. The CDR3 nucleotides are TGCAGCCCCTTAACAGGGTACTCTGGGGCCAACGTCCTGACTTTC.

J is TRBJ2-3 and V is TRBV25-1; 12 nucleotides agree with TRBD2. The V and J ends lost 10 bases and 2 bases, in that order; junction bases with no gene match: 4. Germline CDR1 is MGHDK and CDR2 is SYGVNS. The CDR3 is 14 amino acids. CDR3 region: CATGLAGNTDTQYF. The CDR3 nucleotides are TGTGCCACCGGACTAGCGGGGAACACAGATACGCAGTATTTT.

The V gene is TRBV2, the J gene TRBJ1-1, with D perhaps TRBD1 (5 bases). This CDR3 is built from 13 residues. The germline V gene has CDR1 SNHLY and CDR2 FYNNEI. Trimming took off 6 bases at V and 2 bases at J, with 10 bases between the two ends. The CDR3 spells CASRARVNTEAFF. CDR3 in DNA: TGTGCCAGCAGGGCCAGGGTAAACACTGAAGCTTTCTTT. The variable domain in full, with the rest retrieved from reference TRBV2 and TRBJ1-1, is EPEVTQTPSHQVTQMGQEVILRCVPISNHLYFYWYRQILGQKVEFLVSFYNNEISEKSEIFDDQFSVERPDGSNFTLKIRSTKLEDSAMYFCASRARVNTEAFFGQGTRLTVV.